Included here is one T cell receptor beta chain sequence, with context. Its target is not known. The data originate from a study of T cell repertoires and HLA-DP antigens. The PCR primers covered 54 TRBV and 13 TRBJ segments. Pre-culture CD4+ samples were sequenced deeply, targeting 200,000 T cell genomes. TCRdb's copy holds only in-frame clones and misses some; the assay was immunoSEQ multiplex PCR. The sample consists of over 60,000 clones, around three quarters of them appearing once. CDR1 and CDR2 (germline): SGHTA, FQGTGA. V gave up 5 bases and J gave up 6 bases; unmatched junction bases: 20. The CDR3 is 18 residues long.

This TCR was recovered from a man in his 60s in good health and CMV-seronegative. Sequencing was performed on CD4+ T cells from PBMCs. J is TRBJ2-7 and V is TRBV7-3; 9 positions agree with TRBD2. Here the CDR3 DNA reads TGTGCCAGCAGCCTAAGCCCTGTCGGTAGCGGGAGTTCTTCCGAGCAGTACGTC. It encodes CASSLSPVGSGSSSEQYV.